This TCR beta chain originates from a study of T cells in Graves' hyperthyroidism and ophthalmopathy. Regions amplified from RNA transcripts were the TCR beta CDR3 regions. First-round RT-PCR of the TCR CDR3 relied on the HTBI primer set. One entry per CDR3 protein results from TCRdb running MiXCR on the multiplex PCR reads. The table has more than 300,000 distinct CDR3 sequences, 15% to 20% seen once. J was trimmed by 2 bases and V by 5 bases; bases with no gene match: 5. The germline V gene has CDR1 SEHNR and CDR2 FQNEAQ (reference sequence). The CDR3 totals 14 residues. Many counts were recorded for this clonotype. Clinicians diagnosed patients from clinical symptoms, serum thyroxine and TRAb, thyroid ultrasound and orbital computed tomography.

The V call is TRBV7-9, the J call TRBJ2-7; 8 bases are shared with TRBD1. This clonotype was obtained from a man aged 18 to 35 with Graves' ophthalmopathy. Material: blood. CDR3 region: CASSPRTGTYEQYF. The CDR3 region has the DNA TGTGCCAGCAGCCCTAGGACAGGGACCTACGAGCAGTACTTC.